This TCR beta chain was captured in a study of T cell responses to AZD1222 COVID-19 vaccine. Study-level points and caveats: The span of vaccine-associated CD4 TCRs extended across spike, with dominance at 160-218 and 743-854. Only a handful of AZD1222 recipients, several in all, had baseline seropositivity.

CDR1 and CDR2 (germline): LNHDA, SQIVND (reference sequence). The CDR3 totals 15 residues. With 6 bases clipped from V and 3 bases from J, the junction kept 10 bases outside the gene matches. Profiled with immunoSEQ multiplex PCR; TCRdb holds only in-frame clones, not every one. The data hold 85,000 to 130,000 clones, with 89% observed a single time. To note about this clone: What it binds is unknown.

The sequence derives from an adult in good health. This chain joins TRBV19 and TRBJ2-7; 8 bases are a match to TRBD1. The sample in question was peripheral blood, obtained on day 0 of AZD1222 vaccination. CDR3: CASRSSGGLVYEQYF. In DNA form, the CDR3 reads TGTGCCAGTAGAAGCTCAGGGGGCCTAGTCTACGAGCAGTACTTC.